The 8 T cell receptor beta chains below were found in one sample sequenced in a study of blood T cell repertoires in COVID-19. Libraries were prepared by immunoSEQ multiplex PCR; TCRdb keeps only in-frame clonotypes and omits some of them. The sample yields a few hundred thousand clones, 84% seen once. The sequenced sample was peripheral blood. Receptors were obtained from an older woman with acute or convalescent COVID-19.

About this clone itself: This CDR3 is also generated by other DNA sequences in the sample. The J gene is TRBJ2-7, the V gene TRBV7-9; no clear D gene. The CDR3 totals 12 residues. The V gene's germline CDR1 is SEHNR and CDR2 FQNEAQ (reference sequence). The V and J ends lost 1 base and 2 bases respectively, with 3 bases between them. This chain's CDR3 is CASSLVAYEQYF. CDR3 nucleotide sequence: TGTGCCAGCAGCTTAGTAGCCTACGAGCAGTACTTC.

The rearrangement uses TRBV2 and TRBJ2-5; D uncertain. The CDR3 covers 12 residues. Germline V gene sequence: CDR1 SNHLY, CDR2 FYNNEI. V gave up 1 base and J gave up 4 bases, with 4 bases separating them. This chain's CDR3 is CASSEVLETQYF. Here the CDR3 DNA reads TGTGCCAGCAGTGAAGTCTTAGAGACCCAGTACTTC.

The chain joins TRBV7-2 to TRBJ2-3; 9 bases line up with TRBD2. Germline V gene data show CDR1 as SGHTA and CDR2 as FQGNSA. V dropped 3 bases and J dropped 2; count of bases not matched to a gene: 6. The CDR3 has 16 amino acids. This CDR3 is CASSFRSGGPTDTQYF. The CDR3 bases are TGTGCCAGCAGCTTTCGGAGCGGGGGGCCCACAGATACGCAGTATTTT.

J is TRBJ1-2 and V is TRBV5-1; no reliable D call. Trimming took 4 bases from V and 3 from J, leaving 13 bases between them. The CDR3 spans 14 residues. The germline V gene has CDR1 SGHRS and CDR2 YFSETQ. The CDR3: CASSPEAFYYGYTF. The CDR3 DNA reads TGCGCCAGCAGCCCGGAGGCTTTCTACTATGGCTACACCTTC.

This clone was counted only a few times. The DNA for the CDR3 is TGTGCCAGCAGCCCTCTAGGGGAGGGCTATGGCTACACCTTC. As protein: CASSPLGEGYGYTF. V gene TRBV3-1 (or the pseudogene TRBV3-2) combines with J gene TRBJ1-2; D possibly corresponds to TRBD1 (5 bases). Germline CDR1 reads LGHDT; CDR2 reads YNNKEL (reference sequence). This CDR3 comprises 14 residues. V was trimmed by 4 bases and J by 4 bases, leaving 13 bases between them.

This chain joins TRBV2 and TRBJ1-1; no firm D call. The CDR3 covers 13 residues. Germline CDR1 and CDR2: SNHLY and FYNNEI. V gave up 6 bases and J gave up 0 bases, with 8 bases separating them. The CDR3 protein is CASRPTMNTEAFF. The CDR3 DNA reads as TGTGCCAGCAGGCCGACAATGAACACTGAAGCTTTCTTT.

This chain links TRBV24-1 with TRBJ2-2; a weak D match, TRBD1 (6 bases). Trimming took 3 bases from V and 6 from J, leaving 28 bases between them. The CDR3 consists of 20 residues. Germline CDR1 KGHDR, CDR2 SFDVKD. The CDR3 spells CATSDLRAEQGNVDPGELFF. CDR3 sequence (DNA): TGTGCCACCAGTGATCTGCGGGCAGAACAGGGCAACGTTGACCCCGGGGAGCTGTTTTTT.

This clone was seen a single time. This rearrangement joins TRBV4-2 to TRBJ2-2; 13 nucleotides match TRBD2. CDR1 is LGHNA and CDR2 is YNFKEQ in the germline V gene. The J segment lost 4 bases and the V segment lost 8 bases, leaving 13 bases of the junction unmatched. The CDR3 runs to 18 residues. In DNA, the CDR3 is TGTGCCAGCCAAGCCACGACTAGCGGGGGGACGGGCACCGGGGAGCTGTTTTTT. Residues: CASQATTSGGTGTGELFF.